This TCR beta chain was sequenced for a study of cytomegalovirus exposure and HLA in healthy donors. Study-level points and caveats: A later analysis found common viral pathogens apparently linked to several of the most significant clusters.

Germline loops: CDR1 MDHEN, CDR2 SYDVKM. V lost 8 bases and J 1 base, leaving 15 bases between the germline ends. The CDR3 length is 14 residues. This clone was seen more than once but under ten times. Its antigen is still unknown. The PCR ran on 60 Vbeta and 13 Jbeta primers. Assay used: immunoSEQ multiplex PCR; TCRdb lists only in-frame clones, some missing. The sample records around 120,000 clones, 15% being singletons. Source material: PBMCs. This receptor was taken from a woman under 30 in good health and CMV-seronegative. The chain couples TRBV28 to TRBJ2-7; tentatively, D is TRBD1 (7 bases). In DNA form, the CDR3 reads TGTGCCAGCTCCATGACAGGGAGGTCCTACGAGCAGTACTTC. Protein product: CASSMTGRSYEQYF.